The 8 T cell receptor beta chains below were found in one sample sequenced in a study of blood T cell repertoires in COVID-19. The data were produced by immunoSEQ multiplex PCR, yet TCRdb's version contains in-frame clones alone and is incomplete. The sample lists around 40,000 clones, 91% occurring once. The sequencing sample was made of peripheral blood. The receptors derive from a woman under 40 in a cohort sampled during active COVID-19.

Here the CDR3 DNA reads TGCGCCTGCCACAGGAACTATGGCTACACCTTC. Translated, it gives CACHRNYGYTF. The chain links TRBV10-2 to TRBJ1-2; possible D gene TRBD1, 5 bases. V was shortened by 11 bases and J by 2 bases, with 9 bases between the two germline ends. CDR3 length equals 11 residues. Looked up from germline, CDR1 is WSHSY and CDR2 is SAAADI.

This clone was seen a few times. This chain uses TRBV30 with TRBJ1-2, with 7 bases matching TRBD1. V shed 0 bases, J shed 5 bases, and the junction held 9 bases outside the gene matches. The germline V gene encodes CDR1 GTSNPN and CDR2 SVGIG (reference sequence). There are 15 residues in the CDR3. The CDR3 DNA follows: TGTGCCTGGAGTGTTGGACAGGCAATAGGATATGGCTACACCTTC. It codes for CAWSVGQAIGYGYTF.

This clone was observed once. The rearrangement uses TRBV30 and TRBJ2-7, with 10 bases lining up with TRBD1. There are 15 residues in the CDR3. CDR1 is GTSNPN and CDR2 is SVGIG in the germline V gene (reference sequence). Trimming took 2 bases from V and 1 from J; bases not matched to a gene: 5. The CDR3 sequence: CAWSLGQGGSYEQYF. As DNA, the CDR3 is TGTGCCTGGAGTCTAGGACAGGGGGGATCCTACGAGCAGTACTTC.

The chain combines TRBV18 with TRBJ2-7; 11 positions agree with TRBD2. The V segment lost 2 bases and the J segment 0 bases; nucleotides outside the gene matches: 0. The CDR3 spans 15 residues. Per the germline V gene, CDR1 is KGHSH and CDR2 is LQKENI. The CDR3 sequence: CASSPGTSGSYEQYF. The CDR3 DNA reads as TGTGCCAGCTCACCAGGGACTAGCGGCTCCTACGAGCAGTACTTC.

This chain links TRBV27 with TRBJ2-7; 7 nucleotides align to TRBD2. CDR1 and CDR2 from the germline V gene are MNHEY and SMNVEV (reference sequence). V lost 5 bases, J lost 4 bases, and 5 bases stayed unmatched. This CDR3 region has 13 residues. In DNA, the CDR3 is TGTGCCAGCAGTCGTTCAGCGGGGTACGAGCAGTACTTC. Protein product: CASSRSAGYEQYF.

The V gene is TRBV24-1, the J gene TRBJ2-3, with TRBD1 identical over 9 bases. V shed 0 bases and J 5 bases; nucleotides not matched to a gene: 11. There are 18 residues in the CDR3. Germline CDR1 reads KGHDR; CDR2 reads SFDVKD. DNA of the CDR3: TGTGCCACCAGTGATTTGCCGTTGACAGGGGGATTCGGAGATACGCAGTATTTT. Protein sequence: CATSDLPLTGGFGDTQYF.

J is TRBJ2-7 and V is TRBV6-6, with 7 nucleotides matching TRBD1. Per the germline V gene, CDR1 is MNHNY and CDR2 is SVGAGI (reference sequence). This CDR3 is 15 amino acids long. V lost 6 bases to trimming and J lost 5 bases; unmatched junction nucleotides: 13. The CDR3 DNA reads TGTGCCAGCAGCCTCGGACAGGTCATCGTCCACGAGCAGTACTTC. It is translated as CASSLGQVIVHEQYF.

The rearrangement links TRBV25-1 to TRBJ1-1; tentatively, D is TRBD1 (6 bases). This CDR3 contains 14 residues. Trimming shortened V by 7 bases and J by 0 bases, and 12 bases separated the two germline ends. CDR1 MGHDK and CDR2 SYGVNS come from the germline V gene. The CDR3 DNA reads TGTGCCAGCATCCGTGGGGGCATGAACACTGAAGCTTTCTTT. This sequence encodes CASIRGGMNTEAFF.